Listed here is a single TCR beta chain. Antigen unknown. Treatment denoted: roughly 19 received Ad26.COV2.S at low or high dose, single or two shots; about 5 received placebo; per-sample allocation not given. Sampling took place 63 days after the first vaccine or placebo injection. The vaccine delivered Wuhan-strain SARS-CoV-2 spike through an Ad26 vector. Profiled with immunoSEQ multiplex PCR; TCRdb holds only in-frame clones, not every one. The sample has 300,000 to 450,000 clones; roughly 85% are singletons. The entry originates in a study of Ad26.COV2.S vaccination and SARS-CoV-2 variants. Study as a whole: Participants got Ad26.COV2.S intramuscularly, once or twice 56 days apart.

Study-wide findings and caveats: Participants in the vaccine arm had higher spike-specific TCR breadth; placebo recipients had lower.

V lost 8 bases, J lost 4 bases, and 15 bases lay in between. The CDR3 consists of 14 residues. CDR1 and CDR2 (germline): LNHNV, YYDKDF (reference sequence). The chain employs TRBV15 and TRBJ1-5; maybe TRBD1 (6 bases). The sample was peripheral blood, taken in a trial of Ad26.COV2.S vaccine versus placebo. The receptor was derived from a person between 18 and 65 years old who received the Ad26.COV2.S COVID-19 vaccine or a placebo. CDR3 DNA sequence: TGTGCCACCGAGTCAGGGGAGGGGAATCAGCCCCAGCATTTT. It yields the protein CATESGEGNQPQHF.